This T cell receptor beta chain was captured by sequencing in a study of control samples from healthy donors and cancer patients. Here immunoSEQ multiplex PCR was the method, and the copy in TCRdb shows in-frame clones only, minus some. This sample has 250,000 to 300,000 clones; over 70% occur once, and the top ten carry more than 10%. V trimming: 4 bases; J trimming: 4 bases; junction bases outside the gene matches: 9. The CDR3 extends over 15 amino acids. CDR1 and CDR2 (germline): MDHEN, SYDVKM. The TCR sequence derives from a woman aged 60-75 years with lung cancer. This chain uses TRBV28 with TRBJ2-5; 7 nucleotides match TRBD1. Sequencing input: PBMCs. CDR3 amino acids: CASSSTLGGGETQYF. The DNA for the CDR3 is TGTGCCAGCAGTTCAACACTAGGGGGCGGAGAGACCCAGTACTTC.